This T cell receptor (beta chain) was obtained from a study of T cell repertoires in cytomegalovirus infection. Across the whole study: Public TCR beta signatures marked donors with CMV infection and the matching HLA.

Study-wide results and caveats: The ex vivo response showed dominance by HLA-C-restricted CMV-specific TCR beta clonotypes.

A single record per CDR3 protein comes from TCRdb applying MiXCR to the reads. The sample shows under 350,000 distinct CDR3 sequences, approximately 9.5% of them seen only once. Trimming stripped 5 bases from V and 3 bases from J, with 11 bases between. CDR1 LNHDA and CDR2 SQIVND come from the germline V gene (reference sequence). The CDR3 sequence is 13 residues long. This clonotype was counted at least ten times. Its antigen is not known. The receptor was derived from a human donor in good health (CMV status not recorded). Some clones in this sample may be carry-over from other donors' samples. Sequenced: PBMCs. The chain combines TRBV19 with TRBJ2-7; D ambiguous. As DNA, the CDR3 is TGTGCCAGTAGTCCCCCTGGGCACTACGAGCAGTACTTC. Protein sequence: CASSPPGHYEQYF.